The 27 T cell receptor beta chains listed next were all sequenced from one sample in a study of blood T cell repertoires in COVID-19. Measured with immunoSEQ multiplex PCR; TCRdb has only the in-frame clones, and not every one. The table has around 250,000 clones, 86% seen once. The sample comprised peripheral blood. These receptors came from a woman in her sixties or seventies who had recovered from COVID-19.

This rearrangement joins TRBV6-4 to TRBJ2-7; the D gene is possibly TRBD1 (5 bases). Germline CDR1 and CDR2: MRHNA and SNTAGT. V lost 5 bases and J lost 6, with 11 bases in between. The CDR3 totals 12 residues. The CDR3 coding sequence is TGTGCCAGCAGTACAGGAACGGGCGAGCAGTACTTC. Translation gives CASSTGTGEQYF.

This clone was observed a handful of times. The gene calls are TRBV14 and TRBJ1-3; the D gene is possibly TRBD1 (5 bases). The CDR3 is 16 residues long. The V gene's germline CDR1 is SGHDN and CDR2 FVKESK. Deletions cut 0 bases from V and 0 bases from J, with 9 bases between. In DNA form, the CDR3 reads TGTGCCAGCAGCCAAGATGGGACTGACTCTGGAAACACCATATATTTT. Protein: CASSQDGTDSGNTIYF.

The chain uses TRBV11-3 and TRBJ2-1; TRBD1 might be the D (6 bases). V was trimmed by 5 bases and J by 3 bases, leaving 11 bases between them. The CDR3 runs to 14 residues. Germline V gene sequence: CDR1 SGHNT, CDR2 YENEEA. CDR3 in DNA: TGTGCCAGCAGCCCCAAGACAGGCTACAATGAGCAGTTCTTC. This translates into CASSPKTGYNEQFF.

The CDR3 loop is CASSADYRGTDTQYF. The CDR3 coding sequence is TGTGCCAGCAGCGCGGACTACCGTGGGACAGATACGCAGTATTTT. The V and J genes are TRBV9 and TRBJ2-3; TRBD2 might be the D (6 bases). The V gene lost 3 bases and the J gene lost 3 bases, with 14 bases spanning the gap. The germline CDR1 and CDR2 sequences are SGDLS and YYNGEE. The CDR3 contains 15 residues.

The chain carries TRBV28 and TRBJ1-2, with TRBD1 as a possible D gene (5 bases). The CDR3 contains 14 residues. Looked up from germline, CDR1 is MDHEN and CDR2 is SYDVKM. V shed 3 bases and J shed 4 bases, with 12 bases lying between them. CDR3 nucleotides: TGTGCCAGCAGTTTGGCAGGGCGGACCTATGGCTACACCTTC. This translates into CASSLAGRTYGYTF.

The count of this clone is one. This chain uses TRBV9 with TRBJ2-3, with D hard to call. Trimming took off 4 bases at V and 2 bases at J, with 8 bases between the two ends. Germline lookup yields CDR1 SGDLS and CDR2 YYNGEE. The CDR3 has 13 residues. The CDR3 nucleotides read TGTGCCAGCAGCTCGCAGGTCACAGATACGCAGTATTTT. Translation gives CASSSQVTDTQYF.

The chain couples TRBV5-1 to TRBJ1-1; perhaps TRBD1 as D (5 bases). The germline CDR1 and CDR2 sequences are SGHRS and YFSETQ. Trimming took 8 bases from V and 0 from J, leaving 20 bases between them. This CDR3 spans 16 amino acids. CDR3 coding DNA: TGCGCCAGTAGGGGAACAGCGCCTTACATGAACACTGAAGCTTTCTTT. Translation gives CASRGTAPYMNTEAFF.

V usage is TRBV5-6 and J usage is TRBJ1-2, with 7 bases aligning to TRBD1. V lost 3 bases to trimming and J lost 4 bases; unmatched junction nucleotides: 3. This CDR3 comprises 13 residues. Germline CDR1 SGHDT, CDR2 YYEEEE. In DNA form, the CDR3 reads TGTGCCAGCAGCTACACAGGGGTCTATGGCTACACCTTC. It is translated as CASSYTGVYGYTF. The variable domain in full, completed from reference TRBV5-6 and TRBJ1-2, reads DAGVTQSPTHLIKTRGQQVTLRCSPKSGHDTVSWYQQALGQGPQFIFQYYEEEERQRGNFPDRFSGHQFPNYSSELNVNALLLGDSALYLCASSYTGVYGYTFGSGTRLTVV.

The V gene is TRBV4-1, the J gene TRBJ1-5, with D possibly TRBD1 on 5 matching bases. The CDR3 covers 15 residues. With 2 bases removed from V and 2 bases from J, the gap between germline ends came to 10 bases. The germline CDR1 and CDR2 sequences are MGHRA and YSYEKL. CDR3 coding DNA: TGCGCCAGCAGCCAACCCAGGGTCGGCAATCAGCCCCAGCATTTT. It codes for CASSQPRVGNQPQHF.

This clone has a single count. The gene calls are TRBV5-4 and TRBJ2-5, with 8 bases that match TRBD2. Trimming removed 5 bases from V and 4 bases from J; junction bases left unmatched: 4. Germline V gene data show CDR1 as SGHNT and CDR2 as YYREEE (reference sequence). This CDR3 region has 13 residues. The CDR3 reads CASSNSGVETQYF. CDR3 DNA: TGTGCCAGCAGTAATAGCGGGGTAGAGACCCAGTACTTC.

The chain employs TRBV3-1 (or the pseudogene TRBV3-2) and TRBJ2-1; 11 bases align to TRBD2. The V and J ends lost 4 bases and 5 bases, in that order; junction bases with no gene match: 10. Germline CDR1 and CDR2: LGHDT and YNNKEL (reference sequence). CDR3 length: 17 amino acids. The CDR3 region has the DNA TGTGCCAGCAGCCCTCTCTCCGGGACTAGCGGTGACAATGAGCAGTTCTTC. Amino acids: CASSPLSGTSGDNEQFF.

The J gene is TRBJ1-2, the V gene TRBV24-1; D is uncertain. The germline V gene encodes CDR1 KGHDR and CDR2 SFDVKD. Trimming took off 3 bases at V and 2 bases at J, with 9 bases between the two ends. CDR3 size: 14 residues. The CDR3 is CATSDPPVNYGYTF. The CDR3 DNA follows: TGTGCCACCAGTGATCCCCCCGTCAACTATGGCTACACCTTC.

The V and J genes are TRBV2 and TRBJ2-4; TRBD1 aligns across 10 bases. The length of the CDR3 is 14 residues. J gave up 5 bases and V 8 bases, and 6 bases lay outside the gene matches. Germline V gives CDR1 SNHLY, CDR2 FYNNEI. The CDR3 loop is CASVDRGLENIQYF. DNA for the CDR3: TGTGCCAGCGTCGACAGGGGGCTTGAAAACATTCAGTACTTC.

DNA of the CDR3: TGTGCCAGCCCAAGTGGAAGGGGAGGGACGTATGAGCAGTTCTTC. Translating it yields CASPSGRGGTYEQFF. This sequence joins TRBV28 and TRBJ2-1, with 7 positions matching TRBD2. The CDR3 consists of 15 residues. Germline V gives CDR1 MDHEN, CDR2 SYDVKM. The V segment lost 8 bases and the J segment 8 bases; nucleotides outside the gene matches: 15.

The chain carries TRBV29-1 and TRBJ2-3; tentative D call: TRBD1 (6 bases). CDR3 length: 14 residues. Germline V gene lookup returns CDR1 SQVTM and CDR2 ANQGSEA. V was clipped by 7 bases and J by 2 bases, with 16 bases between them. DNA of the CDR3: TGCAGCGGGAATCTCCAGGGGTTCACAGATACGCAGTATTTT. Encoded protein: CSGNLQGFTDTQYF.

The chain combines TRBV5-4 with TRBJ2-3, with a possible D match to TRBD2 (5 bases). This CDR3 has 15 amino acids. V gave up 5 bases and J gave up 2 bases, with 15 bases separating them. The V gene's germline CDR1 is SGHNT and CDR2 YYREEE (reference sequence). Written as DNA, the CDR3 is TGTGCCAGCAGATTTATCGGGCGGGCCACAGATACGCAGTATTTT. Translating it yields CASRFIGRATDTQYF.

J is TRBJ2-1 and V is TRBV7-2; 8 bases fit TRBD2. CDR3 size: 14 residues. Germline V lookup: CDR1 SGHTA, CDR2 FQGNSA. After removal of 1 base from V and 10 bases from J, the junction contained 6 bases not matched to a gene. The DNA for the CDR3 is TGTGCCAGCAGCTTAGTATCGGGCGGGGGGGAGCAGTTCTTC. Its protein product is CASSLVSGGGEQFF.

The rearrangement links TRBV11-2 to TRBJ2-2; D might be TRBD1 (5 bases). The germline gives CDR1 SGHAT, CDR2 FQNNGV. CDR3 size: 16 residues. V was trimmed by 0 bases and J by 10 bases, leaving 18 bases between them. In DNA form, the CDR3 reads TGTGCCAGCAGCTTAGAAACCCAGGGTAGAAGGGAGGAGCTGTTTTTT. Protein: CASSLETQGRREELFF.

The rearrangement uses TRBV5-1 and TRBJ2-1; D is uncertain. Germline V gene lookup returns CDR1 SGHRS and CDR2 YFSETQ. The CDR3 runs 14 residues. V gave up 0 bases and J gave up 8 bases, with 12 bases separating them. CDR3 bases: TGCGCCAGCAGCTTGGTAGGAGCCGGCGATGAGCAGTTCTTC. This sequence encodes CASSLVGAGDEQFF.

This sequence joins TRBV11-2 and TRBJ2-7; maybe TRBD2 (6 bases). V lost 3 bases and J lost 0, with 9 bases in between. The CDR3 sequence is 14 residues long. Germline lookup yields CDR1 SGHAT and CDR2 FQNNGV. The CDR3, as DNA: TGTGCCAGCAGCTTCGGGGGAGTCTCCTACGAGCAGTACTTC. It translates to CASSFGGVSYEQYF.

V gene TRBV28 combines with J gene TRBJ1-2; tentatively, D is TRBD1 (6 bases). Trimming took 7 bases from V and 5 from J, leaving 23 bases between them. The CDR3 runs to 16 residues. Germline CDR1 and CDR2: MDHEN and SYDVKM. In DNA form, the CDR3 reads TGTGCCAGCATAATAGGCAGGGGCCCAATGAGATATGGCTACACCTTC. The encoded protein is CASIIGRGPMRYGYTF.

The chain couples TRBV7-2 to TRBJ2-3, with TRBD2 as a possible D gene (7 bases). There are 12 residues in the CDR3. Germline V CDR1 and CDR2: SGHTA, FQGNSA. Trimming stripped 5 bases from V and 8 bases from J, with 11 bases between. The CDR3 nucleotides are TGTGCCAGCAGCGTAGGGGGGGGTACGCAGTATTTT. This codes for CASSVGGGTQYF. Variable domain in full (rest from reference TRBV7-2 and TRBJ2-3): GAGVSQSPSNKVTEKGKDVELRCDPISGHTALYWYRQSLGQGLEFLIYFQGNSAPDKSGLPSDRFSAERTGGSVSTLTIQRTQQEDSAVYLCASSVGGGTQYFGPGTRLTVL.

This chain uses TRBV3-1 (or the pseudogene TRBV3-2) with TRBJ2-1, with 12 bases aligning to TRBD2. The CDR3 spans 14 residues. Losses at the gene ends were 8 bases for V and 9 bases for J; bases not matched to a gene: 8. CDR1 LGHDT and CDR2 YNNKEL come from the germline V gene (reference sequence). In nucleotides, the CDR3 is TGTGCCAGCTCGACTAGCGGGGGATCAGGTGAGCAGTTCTTC. It specifies CASSTSGGSGEQFF.

The rearrangement uses TRBV5-1 and TRBJ1-2; 8 bases map to TRBD1. The length of the CDR3 is 16 residues. Germline lookup yields CDR1 SGHRS and CDR2 YFSETQ. The trim removed 0 bases at V and 2 bases at J, leaving 6 bases unmatched. CDR3 DNA: TGCGCCAGCAGCTTGGCCAGAGGACAGGGAAACTATGGCTACACCTTC. Its protein product is CASSLARGQGNYGYTF.

The chain uses TRBV9 and TRBJ1-1, with a possible D match to TRBD1 (5 bases). V was pared by 4 bases and J by 6 bases, with 16 bases between. CDR3 size: 14 residues. In germline, CDR1 is SGDLS, CDR2 YYNGEE. The CDR3 DNA reads TGTGCCAGCAGCCCGACAGCGTGGGTTCCTGAAGCTTTCTTT. Translation: CASSPTAWVPEAFF.

The sample holds one count of this clone. The chain uses TRBV29-1 and TRBJ2-5, with TRBD2 matching 10 bases. CDR3 length equals 14 residues. The germline gives CDR1 SQVTM, CDR2 ANQGSEA. V was clipped by 6 bases and J by 6 bases; unmatched bases: 10. The CDR3 bases are TGCAGCGTCCCCCGGGGTAGCGGGGGGCAGACCCAGTACTTC. Translating it yields CSVPRGSGGQTQYF.

CDR3 residues: CASSLTSPSTDTQYF. CDR3 in DNA: TGTGCCAGCAGTCTTACTAGCCCAAGCACAGATACGCAGTATTTT. The rearrangement joins TRBV28 to TRBJ2-3; D might be TRBD2 (6 bases). Deletions cut 5 bases from V and 0 bases from J, with 12 bases between. This CDR3 region has 15 residues. Germline CDR1 and CDR2: MDHEN and SYDVKM.